This T cell receptor (beta chain) is from a study of blood T cell repertoires in COVID-19. This clone appeared a single time. With 7 bases clipped from V and 2 bases from J, the junction kept 11 bases outside the gene matches. The CDR3 extends over 16 amino acids. Germline V gene sequence: CDR1 SNHLY, CDR2 FYNNEI. The assay was immunoSEQ multiplex PCR, and TCRdb's table has in-frame clones only and misses some. This table has 150,000 to 200,000 clones, approximately 92% appearing once. V is TRBV2 and J is TRBJ2-5; 9 bases line up with TRBD2. The receptor was isolated from a woman in her forties or fifties with acute or convalescent COVID-19. The sample was peripheral blood. CDR3 protein: CASKVSAGGIQETQYF. In DNA form, the CDR3 reads TGTGCCAGCAAGGTTTCAGCGGGGGGCATACAAGAGACCCAGTACTTC.